These 27 T cell receptor beta chains were all obtained from the same sample, sequenced in a study of graft-versus-host responses after intestinal transplantation. The assay was immunoSEQ multiplex PCR, and TCRdb's table has in-frame clones only and misses some. The sample records some 8,000 clones, approximately 72% being singletons. Researchers processed graft tissue to release intraepithelial and lamina propria lymphocytes. The sample in question was ileum tissue, obtained approximately 220 days after intestinal transplant. Receptors originate from a human patient who received an intestinal transplant, so some T cells may come from the graft donor.

J is TRBJ1-2 and V is TRBV4-1; no clear D gene. Trimming cost V 1 base and J 0 bases, with 9 bases left between them. The CDR3 runs 15 residues. Germline CDR1 reads MGHRA; CDR2 reads YSYEKL. The CDR3, as DNA: TGCGCCAGCAGCCAAGCGCCGGACTCTAACTATGGCTACACCTTC. The encoded protein is CASSQAPDSNYGYTF.

Here the CDR3 reads CASSETGSQPQHF. CDR3 bases: TGTGCCAGCAGTGAAACAGGGAGTCAGCCCCAGCATTTT. The rearrangement joins TRBV2 to TRBJ1-5; a possible D gene is TRBD1 (6 bases). The germline CDR1 and CDR2 sequences are SNHLY and FYNNEI. Trimming took 2 bases from V and 6 from J, leaving 8 bases between them. This CDR3 is built from 13 residues.

This chain uses TRBV30 with TRBJ1-5, with D perhaps matching TRBD1 (6 bases). Germline CDR1 and CDR2: GTSNPN and SVGIG (reference sequence). The CDR3 contains 14 residues. Trimming cost V 0 bases and J 6 bases, with 12 bases left between them. CDR3 DNA: TGTGCCTGGAGTGTACAGGGAGGGAGTCAGCCCCAGCATTTT. Translating it yields CAWSVQGGSQPQHF.

The genes are TRBV11-3 and TRBJ2-1, with D maybe TRBD2 (5 bases). The length of the CDR3 is 13 residues. The germline V gene encodes CDR1 SGHNT and CDR2 YENEEA. V dropped 3 bases and J dropped 8 bases, with 11 bases sitting between them. The CDR3 sequence: CASSLGDSDEQFF. The DNA for the CDR3 is TGTGCCAGCAGCTTGGGAGATAGCGATGAGCAGTTCTTC.

The gene calls are TRBV28 and TRBJ1-1, with unresolved D. This CDR3 has 12 residues. V lost 6 bases and J lost 2, with 7 bases in between. Germline CDR1 is MDHEN and CDR2 is SYDVKM. CDR3 amino acids: CASRQYNTEAFF. As DNA, the CDR3 is TGTGCCAGCAGACAGTATAACACTGAAGCTTTCTTT.

There are a few counts of this clone. This chain connects TRBV2 to TRBJ2-1; 8 nucleotides match TRBD1. The V and J ends lost 4 bases and 4 bases, in that order; junction bases with no gene match: 6. Germline loops: CDR1 SNHLY, CDR2 FYNNEI. This CDR3 is 15 amino acids long. The CDR3 loop reads CASSVGQEPYNEQFF. In nucleotides, the CDR3 is TGTGCCAGCAGTGTGGGACAGGAGCCGTACAATGAGCAGTTCTTC.

CDR3 loop: CASISRGWDTGELFF. CDR3 DNA: TGTGCCAGCATAAGCAGGGGGTGGGACACCGGGGAGCTGTTTTTT. V usage is TRBV6-1 and J usage is TRBJ2-2, with 7 nucleotides matching TRBD1. CDR1 and CDR2 from the germline V gene are MNHNS and SASEGT. V shed 7 bases, J shed 3 bases, and the junction held 8 bases outside the gene matches. The CDR3 spans 15 residues.

This clone appeared once. This chain links TRBV6-5 with TRBJ1-1, with 10 bases matching TRBD1. The CDR3 covers 13 residues. Germline assignment: CDR1 MNHEY and CDR2 SVGAGI. J lost 9 bases, V lost 4 bases, and 5 bases had no gene match. The CDR3 DNA sequence: TGTGCCAGCAGTTTCGACAGGGGGCGGAAAGCTTTCTTT. It translates to CASSFDRGRKAFF.

The chain combines TRBV7-7 with TRBJ2-7, with D maybe TRBD1 (6 bases). The germline gives CDR1 SSHAT, CDR2 FNYEAQ (reference sequence). Trimming removed 4 bases from V and 0 bases from J, with 10 bases in between. The CDR3 has 14 residues. The CDR3 DNA follows: TGTGCCAGCAGCTCCAGGGGTCTCTCCTACGAGCAGTACTTC. As protein: CASSSRGLSYEQYF.

The V and J genes are TRBV11-2 and TRBJ1-1; 8 nucleotides align to TRBD1. The V gene's germline CDR1 is SGHAT and CDR2 FQNNGV. J was trimmed by 5 bases and V by 5 bases; bases with no gene match: 4. This CDR3 is 13 amino acids long. CDR3 amino acids: CASSVRGRTEAFF. In DNA, the CDR3 is TGTGCCAGCAGCGTCAGGGGGCGGACTGAAGCTTTCTTT.

The V call is TRBV10-3, the J call TRBJ2-7, with D hard to call. The CDR3 spans 12 residues. Germline lookup yields CDR1 ENHRY and CDR2 SYGVKD. The V gene lost 2 bases and the J gene lost 3 bases, with 5 bases spanning the gap. CDR3 nucleotides: TGTGCCATCAGTGAGGGCCACTACGAGCAGTACTTC. Its protein is CAISEGHYEQYF.

This clone appeared once. The V and J genes are TRBV19 and TRBJ2-7, with 8 bases matching TRBD1. The CDR3 is made up of 15 amino acids. Unmatched junction bases numbered 8, after V lost 5 bases and J lost 2 bases. Germline V gene data show CDR1 as LNHDA and CDR2 as SQIVND (reference sequence). Written as DNA, the CDR3 is TGTGCCAGTAGTGTTTGGGTACAGGGGGCCTACGAGCAGTACTTC. Its translation: CASSVWVQGAYEQYF.

This chain joins TRBV5-6 and TRBJ1-3; D uncertain. This CDR3 is 15 amino acids long. Germline V gives CDR1 SGHDT, CDR2 YYEEEE. The germline V and J ends were trimmed by 4 bases and 3 bases, with 14 bases remaining between them. The CDR3 protein is CASSPSGLVGNTIYF. CDR3 nucleotides: TGTGCCAGCAGCCCGAGCGGACTGGTTGGAAACACCATATATTTT.

The sample holds a few counts of this clone. The V gene is TRBV6-1, the J gene TRBJ2-2, with 11 bases aligning to TRBD1. The CDR3 is 14 residues long. CDR1 is MNHNS and CDR2 is SASEGT in the germline V gene. The ends lost 4 bases at V and 6 bases at J; junction bases unmatched: 1. Written as DNA, the CDR3 is TGTGCCAGCAGTGGGGGACAGGGGGCCGGGGAGCTGTTTTTT. Its protein product is CASSGGQGAGELFF.

This clone appeared a single time. This chain connects TRBV5-4 to TRBJ2-5; the match to TRBD2 covers 9 bases. The last part of the DNA fits TRBJ2-7 better; the J call may be wrong. The germline V gene has CDR1 SGHNT and CDR2 YYREEE (reference sequence). This CDR3 has 16 amino acids. CDR3 loop: CASSTYGPAGGYEQYF. The DNA for the CDR3 is TGTGCCAGCAGCACTTACGGCCCAGCGGGAGGCTACGAGCAGTACTTC.

A few counts support this clone. The chain combines TRBV25-1 with TRBJ2-2; 11 positions match TRBD2. The CDR3 has 17 residues. J gave up 3 bases and V 6 bases, and 9 bases lay outside the gene matches. The germline gives CDR1 MGHDK, CDR2 SYGVNS. DNA of the CDR3: TGTGCCAGCAGGGGGGGGCTAGCGGGAGGATACACCGGGGAGCTGTTTTTT. Its protein product is CASRGGLAGGYTGELFF.

The J gene is TRBJ2-1, the V gene TRBV29-1; maybe TRBD2 (5 bases). Germline CDR1 SQVTM, CDR2 ANQGSEA. The V and J ends lost 1 base and 6 bases respectively, with 10 bases between them. This CDR3 has 13 amino acids. CDR3 region: CSVEGRGPNEQFF. The DNA of the CDR3 is TGCAGCGTTGAAGGCCGAGGGCCCAATGAGCAGTTCTTC.

This clone was seen a handful of times. The V gene is TRBV30, the J gene TRBJ1-2, with a possible D match to TRBD1 (5 bases). Germline V gene lookup returns CDR1 GTSNPN and CDR2 SVGIG (reference sequence). The CDR3 contains 13 residues. V was cut by 4 bases and J by 1 base, with 10 bases left in between. The CDR3 here is CAWIGGINYGYTF. CDR3 DNA: TGTGCCTGGATCGGGGGAATTAACTATGGCTACACCTTC. Looking up the rest from reference TRBV30 and TRBJ1-2 gives the full variable domain: SQTIHQWPATLVQPVGSPLSLECTVEGTSNPNLYWYRQAAGRGLQLLFYSVGIGQISSEVPQNLSASRPQDRQFILSSKKLLLSDSGFYLCAWIGGINYGYTFGSGTRLTVV.

The rearrangement joins TRBV5-1 to TRBJ2-1; D is possibly TRBD1 (6 bases). Trimming removed 1 base at V and 9 bases at J, with 11 bases between. Per the germline V gene, CDR1 is SGHRS and CDR2 is YFSETQ. The length of the CDR3 is 13 residues. The CDR3 spells CASSLHEGGEQFF. The CDR3 DNA reads TGCGCCAGCAGCTTGCACGAAGGGGGTGAGCAGTTCTTC. The whole variable domain, remainder taken from reference TRBV5-1 and TRBJ2-1, is KAGVTQTPRYLIKTRGQQVTLSCSPISGHRSVSWYQQTPGQGLQFLFEYFSETQRNKGNFPGRFSGRQFSNSRSEMNVSTLELGDSALYLCASSLHEGGEQFFGPGTRLTVL.

The V gene is TRBV6-5, the J gene TRBJ1-2, with D tentatively TRBD1 (6 bases). V lost 2 bases and J 3 bases, leaving 13 bases between the germline ends. The germline V gene has CDR1 MNHEY and CDR2 SVGAGI. CDR3 length equals 15 residues. This CDR3 reads CASSYARGLYYGYTF. The CDR3 DNA reads as TGTGCCAGCAGTTACGCCAGGGGCCTGTACTATGGCTACACCTTC.

This rearrangement joins TRBV6-5 to TRBJ2-5, with 10 bases matching TRBD2. This CDR3 is 14 amino acids long. The germline gives CDR1 MNHEY, CDR2 SVGAGI. With V trimmed by 7 bases and J by 7 bases, 9 bases remained unmatched. The CDR3 protein is CASTQRPSGGTQYF. In nucleotides, the CDR3 is TGTGCCAGCACCCAGAGGCCTAGCGGGGGGACCCAGTACTTC.

The chain recombines TRBV7-2 with TRBJ2-3; 7 bases are shared with TRBD2. J gave up 5 bases and V 2 bases, and 1 base lay outside the gene matches. The CDR3 length is 13 residues. Looked up from germline, CDR1 is SGHTA and CDR2 is FQGNSA. The CDR3 loop reads CASSLLAVDTQYF. The DNA for the CDR3 is TGTGCCAGCAGCTTACTAGCGGTAGATACGCAGTATTTT.

The genes are TRBV27 and TRBJ2-1, with D unclear. The CDR3 loop spans 12 amino acids. Trimming pared 6 bases from V and 6 bases from J, leaving 9 bases between. Germline CDR1 reads MNHEY; CDR2 reads SMNVEV (reference sequence). CDR3 loop: CASSPLSNEQFF. For the CDR3, the DNA is TGTGCCAGCAGCCCGCTGAGCAATGAGCAGTTCTTC.

The chain has TRBV7-7 and TRBJ2-3; 9 bases line up with TRBD1. CDR3 length: 16 amino acids. The germline CDR1 and CDR2 sequences are SSHAT and FNYEAQ (reference sequence). V gave up 5 bases and J gave up 6 bases; unmatched junction bases: 12. CDR3 region: CASSRTGTGTFDTQYF. The CDR3 DNA is TGTGCCAGCAGCAGGACCGGGACAGGGACGTTTGATACGCAGTATTTT.

J is TRBJ2-1 and V is TRBV6-6, with D perhaps matching TRBD1 (8 bases). V shed 5 bases and J shed 7 bases, with 12 bases lying between them. The length of the CDR3 is 13 residues. Germline assignment: CDR1 MNHNY and CDR2 SVGAGI (reference sequence). The CDR3 bases are TGTGCCAGCAGTAAACAGGGGGGGAATGAGCAGTTCTTC. Its protein is CASSKQGGNEQFF.

The chain links TRBV15 to TRBJ2-3; maybe TRBD2 (6 bases). V was pared by 0 bases and J by 0 bases, with 10 bases between. CDR3 length equals 16 residues. CDR1 is LNHNV, CDR2 YYDKDF, per germline (reference sequence). DNA of the CDR3: TGTGCCACCAGCAGAGATCTGGCGGGAAGCACAGATACGCAGTATTTT. This gives the protein CATSRDLAGSTDTQYF.

The CDR3 protein is CASSSDRGNQPQHF. The CDR3 DNA reads TGTGCCAGCAGCTCCGACAGGGGGAATCAGCCCCAGCATTTT. The rearrangement links TRBV7-9 to TRBJ1-5; TRBD1 agrees at 9 bases. Losses at the gene ends were 4 bases for V and 4 bases for J; bases not matched to a gene: 2. This CDR3 spans 14 amino acids. Germline loops: CDR1 SEHNR, CDR2 FQNEAQ (reference sequence).